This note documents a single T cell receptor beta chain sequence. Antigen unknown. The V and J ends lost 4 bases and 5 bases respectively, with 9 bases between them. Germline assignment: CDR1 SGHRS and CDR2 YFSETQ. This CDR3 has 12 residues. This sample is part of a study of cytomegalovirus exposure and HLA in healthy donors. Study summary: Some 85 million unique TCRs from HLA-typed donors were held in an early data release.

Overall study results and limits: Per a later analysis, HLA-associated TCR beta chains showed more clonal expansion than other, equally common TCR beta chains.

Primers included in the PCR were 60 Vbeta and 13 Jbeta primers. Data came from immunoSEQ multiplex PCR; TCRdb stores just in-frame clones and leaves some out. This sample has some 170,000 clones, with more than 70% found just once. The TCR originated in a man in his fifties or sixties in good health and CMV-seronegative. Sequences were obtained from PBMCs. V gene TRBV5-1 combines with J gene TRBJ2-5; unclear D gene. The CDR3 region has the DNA TGCGCCAGCAGCCCACACCTTGAGACCCAGTACTTC. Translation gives CASSPHLETQYF.